These 2 T cell receptor beta chains share one sample of origin, sequenced in a study of T cells after yellow fever vaccination. TCRdb recomputed calls from the 5' RACE reads with MiXCR, one row per CDR3 protein. The sample carries about 510,000 distinct CDR3 sequences, 20% to 25% recorded once. This specimen was PBMCs, taken approximately 22 days after the first yellow fever vaccination. The receptor source for this set is a man aged 18 to 35 who received the YFV17D yellow fever vaccine.

The chain has TRBV6-2 or TRBV6-3 and TRBJ2-3; no firm D call. The CDR3 sequence is 15 residues long. The ends were cut back, 1 base at V and 6 bases at J, with 14 bases in the middle. CDR1 and CDR2 (germline): MNHEY, SVGEGT. DNA of the CDR3: TGTGCCAGCAGTTACTTATCCTCTCTCACGGATACGCAGTATTTT. Its protein product is CASSYLSSLTDTQYF.

This clonotype has more than one count but fewer than ten. The rearrangement joins TRBV28 to TRBJ2-2; D tentatively reads TRBD1 or TRBD2 (5 bases each). This CDR3 region has 15 residues. Germline lookup yields CDR1 MDHEN and CDR2 SYDVKM. Trimming left V 4 bases short and J 7 bases short, with 16 bases between. The CDR3 sequence is CASSYPLRGHGELFF. The CDR3 DNA sequence: TGTGCCAGCAGTTACCCCTTGAGGGGTCACGGGGAGCTGTTTTTT.